A single sample is the source of the 26 T cell receptor beta chains below, sequenced in a study of cytomegalovirus exposure and HLA in healthy donors. In the PCR, 60 Vbeta and 13 Jbeta primers were used. The repertoire was sequenced with immunoSEQ multiplex PCR; TCRdb's copy has only in-frame clones and lacks some. The sample records under 40,000 clones, more than 80% being singletons. Sequencing was performed on PBMCs. The receptors stem from a male donor in good health and CMV-seronegative.

V usage is TRBV4-1 and J usage is TRBJ1-2; D may be TRBD1 (5 bases). V was trimmed by 0 bases and J by 2 bases, leaving 10 bases between them. Per germline, CDR1 MGHRA and CDR2 YSYEKL. This CDR3 is 15 amino acids long. DNA of the CDR3: TGCGCCAGCAGCCAAGATTTAGCAGGGAACTATGGCTACACCTTC. Amino acids: CASSQDLAGNYGYTF.

The chain couples TRBV9 to TRBJ1-1, with 9 bases matching TRBD1. Germline V gives CDR1 SGDLS, CDR2 YYNGEE. The CDR3 length is 16 residues. V shed 0 bases and J 4 bases; nucleotides not matched to a gene: 7. In DNA form, the CDR3 reads TGTGCCAGCAGCGTAGAGGGGACAGGGATGGGCACTGAAGCTTTCTTT. Its translation is CASSVEGTGMGTEAFF.

The V and J genes are TRBV30 and TRBJ2-7; TRBD2 is a possible D gene (6 bases). Trimming took off 2 bases at V and 2 bases at J, with 13 bases between the two ends. Germline CDR1 GTSNPN, CDR2 SVGIG (reference sequence). The CDR3 consists of 14 residues. CDR3 residues: CAWSKNSGPYEQYF. The CDR3 DNA sequence: TGTGCCTGGAGTAAGAATAGCGGACCCTACGAGCAGTACTTC. Combining the CDR3 with reference TRBV30 and TRBJ2-7 gives the whole variable domain SQTIHQWPATLVQPVGSPLSLECTVEGTSNPNLYWYRQAAGRGLQLLFYSVGIGQISSEVPQNLSASRPQDRQFILSSKKLLLSDSGFYLCAWSKNSGPYEQYFGPGTRLTVT.

V usage is TRBV29-1 and J usage is TRBJ2-7, with D hard to call. Trimming took off 3 bases at V and 3 bases at J, with 9 bases between the two ends. Germline loops: CDR1 SQVTM, CDR2 ANQGSEA. The CDR3 has 12 amino acids. CDR3 sequence reads: CSVERGSYEQYF. DNA for the CDR3: TGCAGCGTTGAGCGAGGCAGCTACGAGCAGTACTTC.

The rearrangement uses TRBV6-6 and TRBJ2-5, with TRBD1 matching 12 bases. Germline V gene data show CDR1 as MNHNY and CDR2 as SVGAGI (reference sequence). V lost 4 bases and J lost 7; bases outside the gene matches: 7. This CDR3 region has 15 residues. The CDR3 region has the DNA TGTGCCAGCAGTTCCCGGGGACAGGGGGCTCGGACCCAGTACTTC. Translated: CASSSRGQGARTQYF.

The V and J genes are TRBV5-5 and TRBJ1-2; no definite D call. The CDR3 consists of 15 residues. Trimming shortened V by 3 bases and J by 4 bases, and 16 bases separated the two germline ends. Germline CDR1 and CDR2: SGHKS and YYEKEE (reference sequence). The CDR3 DNA follows: TGTGCCAGCAGCTCGTGGGCCCTCATAGGCTATGGCTACACCTTC. Translating it yields CASSSWALIGYGYTF.

The chain employs TRBV6-5 and TRBJ1-1; 11 nucleotides line up with TRBD1. This CDR3 is 14 amino acids long. Per germline, CDR1 MNHEY and CDR2 SVGAGI. V trimming: 5 bases; J trimming: 5 bases; junction bases outside the gene matches: 4. The CDR3 spells CASSTGTGGTEAFF. The CDR3 nucleotides are TGTGCCAGCAGTACGGGGACAGGGGGGACTGAAGCTTTCTTT.

The V gene is TRBV5-4, the J gene TRBJ2-1; TRBD2 matches 8 bases. The CDR3 has 12 residues. The V gene end was trimmed by 4 bases and the J gene end by 10 bases; junction bases not matched to a gene: 4. Germline V gives CDR1 SGHNT, CDR2 YYREEE (reference sequence). CDR3 amino acids: CASSQTSAEQFF. DNA of the CDR3: TGTGCCAGCAGCCAGACTAGCGCGGAGCAGTTCTTC.

There are a few counts of this clone. The V and J genes are TRBV5-4 and TRBJ2-6; 10 bases line up with TRBD1. J gave up 2 bases and V 0 bases, and 2 bases lay outside the gene matches. The CDR3 consists of 17 residues. Germline V CDR1 and CDR2: SGHNT, YYREEE (reference sequence). The CDR3 spells CASSLVGTGAGANVLTF. The CDR3 nucleotides are TGTGCCAGCAGCTTGGTTGGGACAGGGGCTGGGGCCAACGTCCTGACTTTC. The variable domain in full, with the rest retrieved from reference TRBV5-4 and TRBJ2-6, is ETGVTQSPTHLIKTRGQQVTLRCSSQSGHNTVSWYQQALGQGPQFIFQYYREEENGRGNFPPRFSGLQFPNYSSELNVNALELDDSALYLCASSLVGTGAGANVLTFGAGSRLTVL.

The chain is built from TRBV5-1 and TRBJ1-6, with a possible D match to TRBD1 (5 bases). Germline V gene lookup returns CDR1 SGHRS and CDR2 YFSETQ. There are 14 residues in the CDR3. V was shortened by 4 bases and J by 7 bases, with 12 bases between the two germline ends. The CDR3 DNA is TGCGCCAGCAGCCCAATCTCAGGGAATTCACCCCTCCACTTT. Protein sequence: CASSPISGNSPLHF.

This rearrangement joins TRBV11-2 to TRBJ1-1, with TRBD1 as a possible D gene (5 bases). This CDR3 is built from 16 residues. Trimming left V 7 bases short and J 1 base short, with 19 bases between. Germline lookup yields CDR1 SGHAT and CDR2 FQNNGV. The CDR3 coding sequence is TGTGCCAGCACATCGTTTCAGGGTCTGACGAACACTGAAGCTTTCTTT. Residues: CASTSFQGLTNTEAFF.

The V call is TRBV4-1, the J call TRBJ1-1; a possible D gene is TRBD1 (6 bases). Trimming shortened V by 0 bases and J by 6 bases, and 14 bases separated the two germline ends. Germline V lookup: CDR1 MGHRA, CDR2 YSYEKL. The CDR3 contains 15 residues. This chain's CDR3 is CASSQEVAGAAEAFF. DNA for the CDR3: TGCGCCAGCAGCCAAGAAGTCGCAGGGGCCGCTGAAGCTTTCTTT.

The V and J genes are TRBV10-3 and TRBJ2-3; the match to TRBD2 covers 10 bases. V lost 6 bases to trimming and J lost 1 base; unmatched junction nucleotides: 7. The CDR3 totals 16 residues. Germline CDR1 ENHRY, CDR2 SYGVKD. The chain's CDR3 is CAISPAGGPRTDTQYF. Written as DNA, the CDR3 is TGTGCCATCAGCCCAGCGGGAGGGCCACGCACAGATACGCAGTATTTT.

J is TRBJ2-5 and V is TRBV7-2; D is unclear. The length of the CDR3 is 12 residues. Germline CDR1 SGHTA, CDR2 FQGNSA. The germline V and J ends were trimmed by 3 bases and 5 bases, with 7 bases remaining between them. CDR3 sequence reads: CASSLRWETQYF. DNA for the CDR3: TGTGCCAGCAGCTTGAGATGGGAGACCCAGTACTTC.

The genes are TRBV9 and TRBJ2-1, with 10 positions matching TRBD2. This CDR3 spans 16 amino acids. The V gene's germline CDR1 is SGDLS and CDR2 YYNGEE. With 3 bases clipped from V and 4 bases from J, the junction kept 7 bases outside the gene matches. The CDR3 loop is CASSETGTSVYNEQFF. The CDR3 coding sequence is TGTGCCAGCAGCGAGACCGGGACTAGCGTTTACAATGAGCAGTTCTTC.

This clone was observed once. The rearrangement joins TRBV5-6 to TRBJ1-2; TRBD1 agrees at 7 bases. The CDR3 is 15 residues long. Germline V lookup: CDR1 SGHDT, CDR2 YYEEEE. Trimming cost V 0 bases and J 2 bases; bases outside gene matches: 4. CDR3 sequence reads: CASSLGLGQNYGYTF. The CDR3 coding sequence is TGTGCCAGCAGCTTGGGCTTGGGACAGAACTATGGCTACACCTTC.

The chain links TRBV9 to TRBJ2-3; D unresolved. This CDR3 region has 12 residues. Trimming stripped 0 bases from V and 6 bases from J, with 5 bases between. Germline CDR1 and CDR2: SGDLS and YYNGEE. The DNA for the CDR3 is TGTGCCAGCAGCGTAGGGCGGGATACGCAGTATTTT. Protein sequence: CASSVGRDTQYF.

The rearrangement uses TRBV10-1 and TRBJ1-1; a possible D gene is TRBD1 (6 bases). V shed 8 bases and J shed 0 bases, with 10 bases lying between them. The CDR3 consists of 13 residues. CDR1 and CDR2 from the germline V gene are WNHNN and SYGVQD (reference sequence). The CDR3 coding sequence is TGCGCCAGCCAAGGGACACTGAACACTGAAGCTTTCTTT. Translated, it gives CASQGTLNTEAFF.

V gene TRBV28 combines with J gene TRBJ2-7; 8 bases map to TRBD1. V was pared by 5 bases and J by 9 bases, with 6 bases of the junction left unmatched. CDR1 is MDHEN, CDR2 SYDVKM, per germline. CDR3 length: 12 amino acids. For the CDR3, the DNA is TGTGCCAGCAGTGGACAGGGCCAAGCGCAGTACTTC. Amino acids: CASSGQGQAQYF.

This clone was seen once. The genes are TRBV2 and TRBJ1-3; D is possibly TRBD1 (5 bases). This CDR3 has 14 amino acids. V lost 9 bases, J lost 4 bases, and 16 bases lay in between. Germline-derived CDR1 and CDR2 are SNHLY and FYNNEI. The DNA of the CDR3 is TGTGCCAGTCTCAGGGATCTATACGGAAACACCATATATTTT. Translated: CASLRDLYGNTIYF.

The chain combines TRBV9 with TRBJ1-2; unclear D gene. Looked up from germline, CDR1 is SGDLS and CDR2 is YYNGEE. The V end lost 1 base, the J end lost 8 bases, and 15 bases lay between the germline ends. The CDR3 totals 14 residues. This CDR3 is CASSVYRSEPGYTF. CDR3 bases: TGTGCCAGCAGCGTATACAGAAGTGAGCCGGGCTACACCTTC.

The CDR3: CSGGGNNEQFF. The CDR3 bases are TGCAGTGGGGGCGGAAACAATGAGCAGTTCTTC. This rearrangement joins TRBV20-1 to TRBJ2-1, with a possible D match to TRBD1 (5 bases). This CDR3 spans 11 amino acids. Trimming left V 7 bases short and J 5 bases short, with 9 bases between. CDR1 is DFQATT, CDR2 SNEGSKA, per germline (reference sequence).

This clone has a handful of counts. The CDR3 DNA sequence: TGTGCCAGCAGTTTTCGGGAGACCAACACAGATACGCAGTATTTT. Translation: CASSFRETNTDTQYF. The rearrangement uses TRBV27 and TRBJ2-3; possibly TRBD2 for D (6 bases). The CDR3 totals 15 residues. Germline CDR1 and CDR2: MNHEY and SMNVEV (reference sequence). The V end was cut by 3 bases, the J end by 2 bases, with 12 bases between.

The chain carries TRBV7-6 and TRBJ2-5; 13 positions agree with TRBD2. Germline assignment: CDR1 SGHVS and CDR2 FNYEAQ. The CDR3 sequence is 16 residues long. V lost 4 bases to trimming and J lost 2 bases; unmatched junction nucleotides: 4. The CDR3, as DNA: TGTGCCAGCAGCTCACTAGCGGGAGGGGGACAAGAGACCCAGTACTTC. Its translation: CASSSLAGGGQETQYF. Looking up the rest from reference TRBV7-6 and TRBJ2-5 gives the full variable domain: GAGVSQSPRYKVTKRGQDVALRCDPISGHVSLYWYRQALGQGPEFLTYFNYEAQQDKSGLPNDRFSAERPEGSISTLTIQRTEQRDSAMYRCASSSLAGGGQETQYFGPGTRLLVL.

The rearrangement joins TRBV7-2 to TRBJ2-1; 9 bases agree with TRBD2. Looked up from germline, CDR1 is SGHTA and CDR2 is FQGNSA. With V trimmed by 1 base and J by 4 bases, 2 bases remained unmatched. This CDR3 spans 15 amino acids. The CDR3 DNA reads TGTGCCAGCAGCTTAGAAGCGGGGGGATACAATGAGCAGTTCTTC. Its protein is CASSLEAGGYNEQFF.

The V gene is TRBV4-1, the J gene TRBJ1-1, with a weak D call TRBD1 (6 bases). V lost 1 base, J lost 4 bases, and 19 bases lay in between. Germline CDR1 MGHRA, CDR2 YSYEKL. The CDR3 consists of 17 residues. The CDR3 loop reads CASSQALQGPRATEAFF. The CDR3 DNA sequence: TGCGCCAGCAGCCAAGCCCTACAGGGACCGCGAGCCACTGAAGCTTTCTTT.